This T cell receptor (beta chain) was documented in a study of T-cell reconstitution after alpha-beta-depleted transplantation in children. There are many counts of this clonotype. Unique molecular identifiers were used in preparing the TCRbeta library. TCRdb processed the PCR reads anew with MiXCR; each CDR3 protein has one entry. This sample has about 640,000 distinct CDR3 sequences, with approximately 15% found just once. Trimming stripped 5 bases from V and 7 bases from J, with 14 bases between. The germline V gene encodes CDR1 DFQATT and CDR2 SNEGSKA (reference sequence). The CDR3 is 13 amino acids.

The material sequenced was PBMCs from the stem cell graft donor, taken from the stem cell graft. This clonotype was obtained from a human donor who donated a stem cell graft to a child with acute myeloid leukemia. This chain links TRBV20-1 with TRBJ1-4, with D perhaps matching TRBD1 (6 bases). This CDR3 is CSAGLQGVEKLFF. The CDR3 bases are TGCAGTGCTGGATTACAGGGAGTTGAAAAACTGTTTTTT.